The TCR beta chain described here comes from a study of T cells in Graves' hyperthyroidism and ophthalmopathy. CDR1 ENHRY and CDR2 SYGVKD come from the germline V gene. CDR3 length equals 17 residues. The J segment lost 2 bases and the V segment lost 2 bases, leaving 8 bases of the junction unmatched. RNA transcripts were the template for amplifying TCR beta CDR3 regions. A set of HTBI primers served as the primers for a first-round RT-PCR of the TCR CDR3. MiXCR, run by TCRdb on the multiplex PCR reads, gives a single entry per CDR3 protein. The data show under 600,000 distinct CDR3 sequences, approximately 15% seen once.

The specimen sequenced was blood. The TCR comes from a woman in her thirties or forties with Graves' ophthalmopathy. The chain combines TRBV10-3 with TRBJ2-2; TRBD2 aligns across 7 bases. CDR3 amino acids: CAISEPELAPNTGELFF. DNA for the CDR3: TGTGCCATCAGTGAGCCCGAACTAGCGCCAAACACCGGGGAGCTGTTTTTT.